This paragraph reports one T cell receptor beta chain. The antigen is unknown. These data originate in a study of cytomegalovirus exposure and HLA in healthy donors. Turning to the study itself: Roughly 180 million T cells yielded approximately 100 million unique TCR beta sequences, as an earlier analysis found. Within the Caucasian-associated ancestry cluster were around 81% of the approximately 400 genotyped donors.

PCR involved 60 Vbeta and 13 Jbeta primers. Clones were sequenced by immunoSEQ multiplex PCR, and TCRdb holds only the in-frame ones, with some missing. The data hold about 120,000 clones, with more than 70% observed a single time. The CDR3 is made up of 15 amino acids. V was pared by 8 bases and J by 0 bases, with 14 bases between. The V gene's germline CDR1 is MNHEY and CDR2 SVGAGI. Study findings and constraints: Later analysis identified several of the most significant clusters that appeared linked to common viral pathogens. The authors listed 164 TCR beta chains as cytomegalovirus-associated.

The sequence was obtained from a man aged 25-45 years in good health and CMV-seronegative. This sequence joins TRBV6-5 and TRBJ2-4, with D perhaps TRBD1 (6 bases). The specimen sequenced was PBMCs. The chain's CDR3 is CASARGSIAKNIQYF. In DNA form, the CDR3 reads TGTGCCAGCGCGAGGGGGTCCATAGCCAAAAACATTCAGTACTTC.